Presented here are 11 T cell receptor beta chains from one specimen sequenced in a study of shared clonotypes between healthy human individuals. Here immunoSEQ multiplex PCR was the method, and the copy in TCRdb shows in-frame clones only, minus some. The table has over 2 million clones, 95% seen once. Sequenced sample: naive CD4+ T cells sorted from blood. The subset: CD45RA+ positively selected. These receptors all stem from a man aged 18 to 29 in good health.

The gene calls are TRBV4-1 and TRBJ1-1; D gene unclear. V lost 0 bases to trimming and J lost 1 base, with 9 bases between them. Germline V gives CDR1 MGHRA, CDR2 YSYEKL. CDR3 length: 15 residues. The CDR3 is CASSQDRTPNTEAFF. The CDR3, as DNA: TGCGCCAGCAGCCAAGATCGTACCCCGAACACTGAAGCTTTCTTT.

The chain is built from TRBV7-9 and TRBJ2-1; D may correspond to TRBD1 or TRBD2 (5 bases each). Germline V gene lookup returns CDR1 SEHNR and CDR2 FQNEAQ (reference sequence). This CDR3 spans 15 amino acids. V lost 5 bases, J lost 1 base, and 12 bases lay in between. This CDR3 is CASSRDRGSYNEQFF. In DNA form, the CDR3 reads TGTGCCAGCAGCCGGGACCGAGGGTCCTACAATGAGCAGTTCTTC.

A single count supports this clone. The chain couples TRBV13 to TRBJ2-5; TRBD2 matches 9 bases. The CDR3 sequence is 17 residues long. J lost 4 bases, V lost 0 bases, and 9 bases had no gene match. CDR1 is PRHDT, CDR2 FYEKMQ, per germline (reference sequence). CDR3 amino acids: CASSLGDLSGSRETQYF. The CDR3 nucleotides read TGTGCCAGCAGCTTAGGCGATCTTAGCGGGAGTAGAGAGACCCAGTACTTC.

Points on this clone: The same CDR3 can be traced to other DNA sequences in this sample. The CDR3 DNA reads as TGCGCCAGCAGCTTGGGACTAGCTGGGGGAGATACGCAGTATTTT. Amino acid sequence: CASSLGLAGGDTQYF. V is TRBV5-1 and J is TRBJ2-3, with 7 bases fitting TRBD2. CDR1 SGHRS and CDR2 YFSETQ come from the germline V gene. CDR3 length equals 15 residues. The trim removed 0 bases at V and 5 bases at J, leaving 6 bases unmatched.

CDR3 coding DNA: TGCGCCAGCAGCCGCGACAGGGTGGAACCCCTTGCGGTCTACGAGCAGTACTTC. It is translated as CASSRDRVEPLAVYEQYF. The genes are TRBV10-1 and TRBJ2-7, with TRBD1 matching over 7 bases. Germline V gene data show CDR1 as WNHNN and CDR2 as SYGVQD (reference sequence). CDR3 length: 18 residues. V shed 6 bases and J 3 bases; nucleotides not matched to a gene: 20.

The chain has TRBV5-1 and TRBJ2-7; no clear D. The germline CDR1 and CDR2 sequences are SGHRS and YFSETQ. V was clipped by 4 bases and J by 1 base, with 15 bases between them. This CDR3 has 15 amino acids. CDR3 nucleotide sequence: TGCGCCAGCAGCCCTGGAGTGGGGTTATCCTACGAGCAGTACTTC. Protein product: CASSPGVGLSYEQYF.

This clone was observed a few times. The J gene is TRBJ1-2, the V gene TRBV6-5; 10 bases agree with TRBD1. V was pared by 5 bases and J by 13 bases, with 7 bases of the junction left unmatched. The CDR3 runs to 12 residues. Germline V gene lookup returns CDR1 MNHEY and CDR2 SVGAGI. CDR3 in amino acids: CASSRGQGDGTF. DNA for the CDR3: TGTGCCAGCAGTCGCGGACAGGGGGACGGCACCTTC.

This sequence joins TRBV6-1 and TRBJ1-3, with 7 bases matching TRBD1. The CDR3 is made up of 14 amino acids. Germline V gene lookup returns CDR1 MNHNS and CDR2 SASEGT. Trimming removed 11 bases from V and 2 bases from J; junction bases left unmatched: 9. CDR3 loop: CAGSTGQAGNTIYF. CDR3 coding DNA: TGTGCCGGATCGACAGGGCAGGCTGGAAACACCATATATTTT.

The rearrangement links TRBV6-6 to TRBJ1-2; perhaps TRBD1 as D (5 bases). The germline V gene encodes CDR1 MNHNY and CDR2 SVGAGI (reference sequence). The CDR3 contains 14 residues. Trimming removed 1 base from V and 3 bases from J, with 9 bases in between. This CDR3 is CASSYFSRDYGYTF. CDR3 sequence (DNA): TGTGCCAGCAGTTACTTTTCCAGGGACTATGGCTACACCTTC.

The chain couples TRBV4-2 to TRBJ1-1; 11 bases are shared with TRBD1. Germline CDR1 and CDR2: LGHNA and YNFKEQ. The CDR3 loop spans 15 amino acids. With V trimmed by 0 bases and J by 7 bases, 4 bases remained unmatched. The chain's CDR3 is CASSQEDRGLGEAFF. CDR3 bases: TGTGCCAGCAGCCAAGAGGACAGGGGGCTTGGTGAAGCTTTCTTT.

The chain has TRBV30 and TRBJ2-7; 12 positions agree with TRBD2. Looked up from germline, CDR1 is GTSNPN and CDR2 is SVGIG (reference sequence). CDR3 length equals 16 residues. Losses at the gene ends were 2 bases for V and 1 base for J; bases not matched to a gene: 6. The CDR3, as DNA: TGTGCCTGGAGTCCGAGACTAGCGGGAGTATCCTACGAGCAGTACTTC. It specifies CAWSPRLAGVSYEQYF.